This T cell receptor (beta chain) was captured in a study of shared clonotypes between healthy human individuals. As for the study in general: Those who served as donors were a couple of women and a few men between the ages of 18 and 49.

Recent acute infections and vaccinations were absent in the healthy HIV-negative adult donors. Everyone who donated was a Caucasian adult who lived in Nashville, Tennessee. With unsorted samples, genomic DNA was obtained from some 100 million PBMCs. This clone has a single count. The assay was immunoSEQ multiplex PCR, and TCRdb's table has in-frame clones only and misses some. The sample has around 530,000 clones; 70% to 80% are singletons. The CDR3 totals 15 residues. The V segment lost 3 bases and the J segment 2 bases; nucleotides outside the gene matches: 3. CDR1 is SEHNR, CDR2 FQNEAQ, per germline (reference sequence).

The TCR originated in a woman between 40 and 55 years old in good health. Some clones in this sample may be carry-over from other donors' samples. The V gene is TRBV7-9, the J gene TRBJ2-2; 7 bases match TRBD1. The sequenced material came from PBMCs. CDR3 nucleotides: TGTGCCAGCAGCTTCACAGGGGACAACACCGGGGAGCTGTTTTTT. Its protein is CASSFTGDNTGELFF.